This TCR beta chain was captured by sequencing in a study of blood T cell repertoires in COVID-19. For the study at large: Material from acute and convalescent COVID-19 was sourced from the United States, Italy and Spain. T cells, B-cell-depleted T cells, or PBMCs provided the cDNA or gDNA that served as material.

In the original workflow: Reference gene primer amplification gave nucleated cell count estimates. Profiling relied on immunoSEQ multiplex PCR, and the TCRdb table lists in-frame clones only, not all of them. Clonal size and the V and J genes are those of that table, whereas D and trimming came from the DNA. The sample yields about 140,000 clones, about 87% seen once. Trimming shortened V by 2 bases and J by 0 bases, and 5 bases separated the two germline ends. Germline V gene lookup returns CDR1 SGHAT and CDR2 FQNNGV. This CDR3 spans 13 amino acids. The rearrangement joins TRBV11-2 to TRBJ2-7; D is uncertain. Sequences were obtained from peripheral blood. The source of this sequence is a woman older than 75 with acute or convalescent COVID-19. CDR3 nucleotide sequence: TGTGCCAGCAGCTTACAGATCTCCTACGAGCAGTACTTC. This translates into CASSLQISYEQYF.